The text below deals with one T cell receptor (beta chain). Its target is not known. A single base separates this from a much larger clone, so it may be a read error. The data derive from a study of regulatory T cells in long-lasting Graves disease. Arm-PCR of CDR3 regions and iRepertoire HTBI primers were used to build TCR beta libraries. Each CDR3 protein is one row after TCRdb ran MiXCR on the multiplex PCR reads. Of around 400,000 distinct CDR3 sequences listed, 15% are singletons. Study-wide results and limits: Rather than thyroid tissue, only peripheral blood underwent study.

Time point meaning: newly diagnosed GD, antithyroid drugs for less than 3 months. PBMC RNA served as the TCR library source. The specimen was peripheral blood mononuclear cells (PBMCs), collected at new diagnosis, from a patient treated with antithyroid drugs. This receptor was identified in a female donor with Graves disease.

Written as DNA, the CDR3 is TGTGCCAGCAGTGCCGGGACAGGGCAACCCTACAATGAGCAGTACTTC. Its protein is CASSAGTGQPYNEQYF. The V and J genes are TRBV25-1 and TRBJ2-7, with 9 bases that match TRBD1. The V gene end was trimmed by 4 bases and the J gene end by 7 bases; junction bases not matched to a gene: 14. There are 16 residues in the CDR3. The germline CDR1 and CDR2 sequences are MGHDK and SYGVNS.